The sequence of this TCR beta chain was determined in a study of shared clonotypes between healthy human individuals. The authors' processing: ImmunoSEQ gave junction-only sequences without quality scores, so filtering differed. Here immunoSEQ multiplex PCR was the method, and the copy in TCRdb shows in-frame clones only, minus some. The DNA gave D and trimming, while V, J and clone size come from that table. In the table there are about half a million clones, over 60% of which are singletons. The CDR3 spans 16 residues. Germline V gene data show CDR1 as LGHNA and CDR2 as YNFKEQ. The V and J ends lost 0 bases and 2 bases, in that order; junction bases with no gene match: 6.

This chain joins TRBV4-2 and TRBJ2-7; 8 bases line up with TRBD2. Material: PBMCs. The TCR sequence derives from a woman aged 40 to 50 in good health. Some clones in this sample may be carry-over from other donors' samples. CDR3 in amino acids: CASSQDTGGPAYEQYF. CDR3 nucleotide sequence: TGTGCCAGCAGCCAAGATACGGGAGGGCCCGCCTACGAGCAGTACTTC.